This T cell receptor beta chain originates from a study of CD8 T cells in ankylosing spondylitis. The V gene lost 0 bases and the J gene lost 5 bases, with 13 bases spanning the gap. CDR1 and CDR2 (germline): SGHVS, FNYEAQ. CDR3 length: 15 residues. This clonotype was found many times. Its specificity is not known. General study points: Disease-linked clones, CD8+, were relatively rare in peripheral blood. About 8 highly homologous variants formed a TCR beta motif that appeared characteristic of ankylosing spondylitis blood.

Quantitative 5'-RACE with molecular barcodes was used to make the TCR beta libraries. TCRdb recomputed calls from the 5' RACE reads with MiXCR, one row per CDR3 protein. In the table there are around 210,000 distinct CDR3 sequences, around 8% of which are singletons. The TCR was taken from a female donor with ankylosing spondylitis or in good health (not recorded which). The chain links TRBV7-6 to TRBJ2-5; D call uncertain. Input material: blood, either unsorted or a sorted T cell fraction (not recorded which). CDR3 sequence (DNA): TGTGCCAGCAGCTTAGCGCAAACCCCACGGGAGACCCAGTACTTC. Its protein is CASSLAQTPRETQYF.